This TCR beta chain originates from a study of T cell responses to AZD1222 COVID-19 vaccine. Whole-study results and caveats: It should be noted that donors were predominantly white British and more often female, and clonal diversity was possibly underestimated.

A note on this clone: Antigen unknown.

The CDR3 is 13 amino acids. Trimming took 5 bases from V and 6 from J, leaving 14 bases between them. Germline CDR1 reads MNHEY; CDR2 reads SVGAGI. This table comes from immunoSEQ multiplex PCR, and its TCRdb copy is limited to in-frame clones, with some not included. Of over 150,000 clones in the sample, more than 75% were seen once. The origin of this receptor is an adult who received the AZD1222 COVID-19 vaccine. The chain links TRBV6-5 to TRBJ2-7; D call uncertain. The specimen was peripheral blood, collected 28 days after the second AZD1222 dose. CDR3: CASSKIADREQYF. The CDR3 coding sequence is TGTGCCAGCAGTAAAATCGCGGATCGCGAGCAGTACTTC.